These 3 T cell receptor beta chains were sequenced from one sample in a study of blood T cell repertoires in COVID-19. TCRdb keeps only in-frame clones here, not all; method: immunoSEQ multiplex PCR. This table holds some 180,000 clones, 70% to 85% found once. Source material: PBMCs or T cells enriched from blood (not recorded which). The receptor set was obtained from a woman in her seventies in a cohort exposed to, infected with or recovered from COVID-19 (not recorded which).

The CDR3 region is CASSLPPGGEDYGYTF. Written as DNA, the CDR3 is TGTGCCAGCAGCTTACCCCCCGGGGGTGAGGACTATGGCTACACCTTC. The rearrangement uses TRBV7-9 and TRBJ1-2; D possibly corresponds to TRBD1 (5 bases). Trimming left V 2 bases short and J 3 bases short, with 16 bases between. The CDR3 is 16 amino acids. Germline CDR1 is SEHNR and CDR2 is FQNEAQ (reference sequence).

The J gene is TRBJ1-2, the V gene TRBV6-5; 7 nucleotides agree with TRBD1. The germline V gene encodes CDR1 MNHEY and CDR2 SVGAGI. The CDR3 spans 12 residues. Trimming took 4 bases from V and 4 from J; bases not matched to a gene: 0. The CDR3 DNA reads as TGTGCCAGCAGTTGGGACAGCTATGGCTACACCTTC. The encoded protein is CASSWDSYGYTF.

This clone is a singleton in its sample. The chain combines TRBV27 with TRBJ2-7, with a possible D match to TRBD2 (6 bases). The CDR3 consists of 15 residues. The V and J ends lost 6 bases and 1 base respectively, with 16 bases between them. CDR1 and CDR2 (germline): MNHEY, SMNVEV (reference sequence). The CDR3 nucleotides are TGTGCCAGCAGCCCGGTAGCGGCCCTGTCCTACGAGCAGTACTTC. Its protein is CASSPVAALSYEQYF.